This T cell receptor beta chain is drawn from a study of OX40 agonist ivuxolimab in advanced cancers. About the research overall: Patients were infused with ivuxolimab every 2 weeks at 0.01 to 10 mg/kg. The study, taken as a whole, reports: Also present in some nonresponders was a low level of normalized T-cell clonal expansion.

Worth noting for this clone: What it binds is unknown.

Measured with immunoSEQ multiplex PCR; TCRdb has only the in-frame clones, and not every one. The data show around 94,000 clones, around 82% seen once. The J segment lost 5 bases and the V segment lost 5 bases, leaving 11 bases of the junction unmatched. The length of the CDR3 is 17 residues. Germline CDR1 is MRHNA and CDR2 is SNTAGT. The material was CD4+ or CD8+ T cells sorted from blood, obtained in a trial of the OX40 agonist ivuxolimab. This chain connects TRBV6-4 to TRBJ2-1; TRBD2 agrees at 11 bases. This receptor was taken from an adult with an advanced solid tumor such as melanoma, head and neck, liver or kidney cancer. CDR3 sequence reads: CASSLAGGLAADNEQFF. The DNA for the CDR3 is TGTGCCAGCAGTTTAGCGGGGGGACTAGCGGCTGACAATGAGCAGTTCTTC.